The clone carrying this T cell receptor (beta chain) was seen many times. Its antigen is as yet unknown. CDR3 length: 14 amino acids. J lost 5 bases, V lost 2 bases, and 8 bases had no gene match. The V gene's germline CDR1 is SQVTM and CDR2 ANQGSEA. This sample was taken from a study of T-cell reconstitution after alpha-beta-depleted transplantation in children. This sample's TCRbeta library carried unique molecular identifier barcodes. TCRdb reprocessed the PCR reads with MiXCR, giving one entry per CDR3 protein. The data show around 580,000 distinct CDR3 sequences, with under 30% seen just once and 11% to 15% held by the top ten. Findings of the study overall: From newly produced T cells came most of the T-cell counts and diversity one year after transplant. Certain patients had high TCRbeta diversity at day 60, and it came from recipient T cells and thymic progenitors that survived. Where alpha-beta T cells came from about two months after transplant was reportedly several hundred expanded graft clones.

The sequence was collected from a boy in the first two years of life who had a stem cell transplant for acute myeloid leukemia, so the T cells may come from the graft donor. The rearrangement uses TRBV29-1 and TRBJ1-2; TRBD1 matches 7 bases. Sequencing was performed on PBMCs, mostly from graft donor cells, taken 360 days after TCRalphabeta/CD19-depleted stem cell transplant. This chain's CDR3 is CSVEPTGTEYGYTF. For the CDR3, the DNA is TGCAGCGTTGAACCTACCGGGACAGAATATGGCTACACCTTC.